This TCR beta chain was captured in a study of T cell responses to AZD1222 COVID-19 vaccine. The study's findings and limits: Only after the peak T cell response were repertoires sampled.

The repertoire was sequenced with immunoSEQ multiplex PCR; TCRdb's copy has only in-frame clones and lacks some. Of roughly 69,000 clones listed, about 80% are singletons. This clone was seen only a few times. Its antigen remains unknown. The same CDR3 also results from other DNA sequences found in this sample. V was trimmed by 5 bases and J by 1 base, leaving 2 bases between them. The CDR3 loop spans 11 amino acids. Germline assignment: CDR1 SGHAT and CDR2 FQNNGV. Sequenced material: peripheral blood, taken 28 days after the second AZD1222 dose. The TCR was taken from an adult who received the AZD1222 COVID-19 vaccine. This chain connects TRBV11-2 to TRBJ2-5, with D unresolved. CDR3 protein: CASSLQETQYF. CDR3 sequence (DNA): TGTGCCAGCAGCCTCCAAGAGACCCAGTACTTC.